The rows below give T cell receptor beta chains drawn from one sample of a study of T cells in Graves' hyperthyroidism and ophthalmopathy. TCRdb independently ran MiXCR on the multiplex PCR reads; one entry per CDR3 protein. The repertoire holds around 390,000 distinct CDR3 sequences, about 14% seen once, with about 19% in the top ten. The sample was blood. These TCRs come from a woman between 25 and 40 years old with Graves' ophthalmopathy. Both conserved end residues are part of each CDR3. D genes are given only for firm matches. The size of a clone is reported for some rows only, either as once, few or many, or as a class for expanded clones.

size,J,length,D,V,DNA,CDR3
many,TRBJ2-6,15,-,TRBV13,TGTGCCAGCAGCTTAGAGGATGTGGGGGCCAACGTCCTGACTTTC,CASSLEDVGANVLTF
many,TRBJ2-7,12,-,TRBV3-1,TGTGCCAGCAGCCAAGTCAAGAACGAGCAGTACTTC,CASSQVKNEQYF
many,TRBJ2-1,15,-,TRBV2,TGTGCCAGCAGTGAATCTAGGATGACCTACAATGAGCAGTTCTTC,CASSESRMTYNEQFF
-,TRBJ2-1,16,TRBD1,TRBV10-3,TGTGCCATCAGGCCCCGGGACAGGGGGAACTACAATGAGCAGTTCTTC,CAIRPRDRGNYNEQFF
many,TRBJ1-5,15,TRBD1,TRBV5-8,TGTGCCAGCTGGGGGGAGACAGGGCAATATCAGCCCCAGCATTTT,CASWGETGQYQPQHF
many,TRBJ2-7,13,TRBD1,TRBV2,TGTGCCAGCAGTGAGGACAGGGGTTACGAGCAGTACTTC,CASSEDRGYEQYF
many,TRBJ1-1,16,-,TRBV19,TGTGCCAGTAGTATCAACGCAGGGGCGATGAACACTGAAGCTTTCTTT,CASSINAGAMNTEAFF
-,TRBJ2-3,15,-,TRBV20-1,TGCAGTGCTAGAGACTACGCTACAAACACAGATACGCAGTATTTT,CSARDYATNTDTQYF
many,TRBJ1-5,16,-,TRBV19,TGTGCCAGTAGTATAACGGCGACAGTACCCAATCAGCCCCAGCATTTT,CASSITATVPNQPQHF
many,TRBJ1-3,14,TRBD1,TRBV18,TGTGCCAGCTCACCCAGGGGGTTTGGAAACACCATATATTTT,CASSPRGFGNTIYF
many,TRBJ2-5,14,-,TRBV12-3/TRBV12-4,TGTGCCAGCAAACCGGGACCAGCGGAAGAGACCCAGTACTTC,CASKPGPAEETQYF
many,TRBJ1-2,13,-,TRBV6-5,TGTGCCAGCAGTTACTTACGAGACAATGGCTACACCTTC,CASSYLRDNGYTF
few,TRBJ1-2,15,-,TRBV19,TGTGCCAGTAGTATCCTCGGTGACGGCAACTATGGCTACACCTTC,CASSILGDGNYGYTF
many,TRBJ2-7,13,-,TRBV20-1,TGCAGTGCTAGTCGACAGATTGGACACGAGCAGTACTTC,CSASRQIGHEQYF
many,TRBJ2-7,13,-,TRBV28,TGTGCCAGCAACAGGGAGTCCAGCTACGAGCAGTACTTC,CASNRESSYEQYF
-,TRBJ2-3,17,TRBD2,TRBV4-2,TGTGCCAGCAGCCAAGGGGTGGCGGGGGGGCCCACAGATACGCAGTATTTT,CASSQGVAGGPTDTQYF
many,TRBJ1-1,14,-,TRBV27,TGTGCCAGCAGTCCTAGGACATTGGGCACTGAAGCTTTCTTT,CASSPRTLGTEAFF
many,TRBJ1-5,15,-,TRBV4-1,TGCGCCAGCAGCCAAGATCTAACACCAAATCAGCCCCAGCATTTT,CASSQDLTPNQPQHF
many,TRBJ2-1,12,-,TRBV7-6,TGTGCCAGCAGCTTATACGGCAATGAGCAGTTCTTC,CASSLYGNEQFF
many,TRBJ2-3,11,-,TRBV20-1,TGCAGTGCCCTGCTAGCAGATACGCAGTATTTT,CSALLADTQYF
many,TRBJ1-1,15,TRBD1,TRBV11-3,TGTGCCAGCAGCCGGACAGGGATGGGGAACACTGAAGCTTTCTTT,CASSRTGMGNTEAFF
many,TRBJ1-1,15,-,TRBV27,TGTGCCAGCACCCCAGGAGCTCCCTCTTGGTCTGAAGCTTTCTTT,CASTPGAPSWSEAFF
-,TRBJ1-3,11,-,TRBV7-2,TGTGCCAGCAGCTTTGACAACACCATATATTTT,CASSFDNTIYF
few,TRBJ2-4,12,-,TRBV19,TGTGCCAGTAGGGGGGAGCTTCCAGTTCAGTACTTC,CASRGELPVQYF
many,TRBJ2-5,15,TRBD1,TRBV12-3/TRBV12-4,TGTGCCAGCAGCCCCATTGACAGGGGGCGAGAGACCCAGTACTTC,CASSPIDRGRETQYF
many,TRBJ1-2,14,-,TRBV2,TGTGCCACCTTAGGACAGCTACCTAACTATGGCTACACCTTC,CATLGQLPNYGYTF
many,TRBJ2-2,17,TRBD1,TRBV5-6,TGTGCCAGCAGCTTGGGGGGACAGGTGTTTACCACCGGGGAGCTGTTTTTT,CASSLGGQVFTTGELFF
-,TRBJ2-2,17,-,TRBV7-2,TGTGCCAGCAGCTTCGGTTGGACGGGGACGAACACCGGGGAGCTGTTTTTT,CASSFGWTGTNTGELFF
many,TRBJ1-2,15,-,TRBV4-1,TGCGCCAGCAGCCAAGTGGGACTCCTGAGTGATGGCTACACCTTC,CASSQVGLLSDGYTF
many,TRBJ2-5,14,-,TRBV24-1,TGTGCCACCAGTGATTTGGGTATCCAAGAGACCCAGTACTTC,CATSDLGIQETQYF
-,TRBJ1-1,12,TRBD1,TRBV29-1,TGCAGCGTTTTTGACCTACAGGGGGGAGCTTTCTTT,CSVFDLQGGAFF
many,TRBJ1-2,17,-,TRBV24-1,TGTGCCACCAGTGATCACTATAACAGCGGATGGAGCGATGGCTACACCTTC,CATSDHYNSGWSDGYTF
few,TRBJ2-1,14,TRBD2,TRBV30,TGTGCCTGTAGCGGGGGGATCCGAACGGATGAGCAGTTCTTC,CACSGGIRTDEQFF
-,TRBJ1-1,15,-,TRBV25-1,TGTGCCAGCAGTGAACACCCGGTCTCAGGCACTGAAGCTTTCTTT,CASSEHPVSGTEAFF
many,TRBJ1-5,17,-,TRBV2,TGTGCCAGCAGGAGAGGCAGAAGCCCTTTAGGCAATCAGCCCCAGCATTTT,CASRRGRSPLGNQPQHF
-,TRBJ2-1,11,-,TRBV15,TGTGCCACCAGCAGATACAATGAGCAGTTCTTC,CATSRYNEQFF
many,TRBJ1-1,13,-,TRBV2,TGTGCCAGCCCCCCAGGGTGGGCCACTGAAGCTTTCTTT,CASPPGWATEAFF
many,TRBJ2-3,12,-,TRBV30,TGTGCTACATCCAGTGGTGGGAATACGCAGTATTTT,CATSSGGNTQYF
many,TRBJ2-2,13,-,TRBV7-2,TGTGCCAGCAGCTTAGAGGAGGCCGGGGAGCTGTTTTTT,CASSLEEAGELFF
many,TRBJ2-1,12,-,TRBV28,TGTGCCAGCCAGACCTCCTACAATGAGCAGTTCTTC,CASQTSYNEQFF
many,TRBJ2-7,14,-,TRBV12-3/TRBV12-4,TGTGCCAGCAGTCCGGGGCCTGGGGAATACGAGCAGTACTTC,CASSPGPGEYEQYF
many,TRBJ1-2,13,-,TRBV11-2,TGTGCCAGCAGCCCCTCGGTGAACTATGGCTACACCTTC,CASSPSVNYGYTF
few,TRBJ1-1,14,-,TRBV19,TGTGCCAGTAGTAGTGGGTTCTGGAACACTGAAGCTTTCTTT,CASSSGFWNTEAFF
many,TRBJ2-7,16,-,TRBV12-3/TRBV12-4,TGTGCCAGCAGTTTAGCGGAGGCAGGGCTTTTAGACGAGCAGTACTTC,CASSLAEAGLLDEQYF
many,TRBJ2-5,14,-,TRBV6-1,TGTGCCAGCACCGAAAGGTGGGTATCAGAGACCCAGTACTTC,CASTERWVSETQYF
many,TRBJ2-7,17,TRBD2,TRBV7-2,TGTGCCAGCAGCAAAACAACTAGCGGGGGTCCCAGCTACGAGCAGTACTTC,CASSKTTSGGPSYEQYF
many,TRBJ2-7,13,-,TRBV15,TGTGCCAGCAGGGGAACCCCTTCCTACGAGCAGTACTTC,CASRGTPSYEQYF
many,TRBJ1-5,13,-,TRBV27,TGTGCCAGAGGCAGGGGAGGACATCAGCCCCAGCATTTT,CARGRGGHQPQHF
many,TRBJ1-6,13,-,TRBV6-5,TGTGCCAGCAGTTACTCGAAGATTTCACCCCTCCACTTT,CASSYSKISPLHF